One and the same sample provided the 20 T cell receptor beta chains below, sequenced in a study of Ad26.COV2.S vaccination and SARS-CoV-2 variants. Treatment in this sample: around 19 received Ad26.COV2.S at low or high dose, single or two shots; 5 received placebo; per-sample allocation not given. Repertoires come from day 63 after the first vaccine or placebo injection. Sequencing used immunoSEQ multiplex PCR; TCRdb keeps in-frame clones, though not all of them. Here the sample spans a few hundred thousand clones, around 88% being singletons. The sequences come from peripheral blood, collected in a trial of Ad26.COV2.S vaccine versus placebo. The receptors were gathered from a person aged 18 to 59 who received the Ad26.COV2.S COVID-19 vaccine or a placebo.

The V call is TRBV6-2 or TRBV6-3, the J call TRBJ2-7, with D perhaps TRBD1 (5 bases). This CDR3 region has 19 residues. Germline V gene sequence: CDR1 MNHEY, CDR2 SVGEGT. In DNA, the CDR3 is TGTGCCAGCAGTTACTCGCCGGTTAGGGGAAAAATGCCCTCCCACGAGCAGTACGTC. It yields the protein CASSYSPVRGKMPSHEQYV.

V usage is TRBV6-5 and J usage is TRBJ1-5; D gene ambiguous. The CDR3 runs to 14 residues. Trimming left V 2 bases short and J 3 bases short, with 8 bases between. The germline CDR1 and CDR2 sequences are MNHEY and SVGAGI. The CDR3 loop reads CASSYGPPNQPQHF. For the CDR3, the DNA is TGTGCCAGCAGTTACGGCCCCCCCAATCAGCCCCAGCATTTT.

The chain has TRBV9 and TRBJ2-7; tentative D call: TRBD2 (5 bases). The V and J ends lost 3 bases and 2 bases respectively, with 15 bases between them. This CDR3 spans 15 amino acids. Germline CDR1 is SGDLS and CDR2 is YYNGEE. CDR3 bases: TGTGCCAGCAGCGGTGGCTGGACTGGAGCCTACGAGCAGTACTTC. Translated, it gives CASSGGWTGAYEQYF.

This rearrangement joins TRBV27 to TRBJ1-4; D gene unclear. Germline V gene data show CDR1 as MNHEY and CDR2 as SMNVEV (reference sequence). Trimming removed 6 bases at V and 0 bases at J, with 5 bases between. This CDR3 comprises 13 residues. The CDR3 here is CASSKATNEKLFF. CDR3 coding DNA: TGTGCCAGCAGCAAGGCAACTAATGAAAAACTGTTTTTT. Variable domain in full (rest from reference TRBV27 and TRBJ1-4): EAQVTQNPRYLITVTGKKLTVTCSQNMNHEYMSWYRQDPGLGLRQIYYSMNVEVTDKGDVPEGYKVSRKEKRNFPLILESPSPNQTSLYFCASSKATNEKLFFGSGTQLSVL.

The chain links TRBV27 to TRBJ2-3; TRBD1 agrees at 12 bases. The CDR3 is 18 amino acids. The germline CDR1 and CDR2 sequences are MNHEY and SMNVEV (reference sequence). Trimming removed 7 bases from V and 1 base from J; junction bases left unmatched: 12. The CDR3 spells CASTPGTGGLSGTDTQYF. In DNA form, the CDR3 reads TGTGCCAGCACCCCTGGGACAGGGGGCCTTTCGGGCACAGATACGCAGTATTTT.

V gene TRBV30 combines with J gene TRBJ2-2; the D gene is possibly TRBD2 (6 bases). The CDR3 spans 19 residues. The ends were cut back, 3 bases at V and 0 bases at J, with 23 bases in the middle. Germline lookup yields CDR1 GTSNPN and CDR2 SVGIG (reference sequence). CDR3 in amino acids: CAWRNLFSGPRANTGELFF. CDR3 in DNA: TGTGCCTGGAGAAACCTTTTTAGCGGTCCTCGGGCGAACACCGGGGAGCTGTTTTTT.

DNA for the CDR3: TGTGCCAGCAGTTACTCGAGTGGAAGGTATAGCGGACACTACGAGCAGTACGTC. This gives the protein CASSYSSGRYSGHYEQYV. The rearrangement links TRBV6-2 or TRBV6-3 to TRBJ2-7, with D perhaps matching TRBD2 (6 bases). With 0 bases removed from V and 3 bases from J, the gap between germline ends came to 21 bases. Germline V gene data show CDR1 as MNHEY and CDR2 as SVGEGT. This CDR3 is 18 amino acids long.

The V gene is TRBV7-2, the J gene TRBJ2-1; 7 positions match TRBD2. With 0 bases clipped from V and 10 bases from J, the junction kept 3 bases outside the gene matches. CDR1 and CDR2 from the germline V gene are SGHTA and FQGNSA. The CDR3 consists of 13 residues. The CDR3 DNA follows: TGTGCCAGCAGCTTAGCGGCTAGCGGCGAGCAGTTCTTC. It is translated as CASSLAASGEQFF.

The chain combines TRBV5-4 with TRBJ2-7; the D gene is possibly TRBD1 (5 bases). V lost 6 bases and J 2 bases, leaving 12 bases between the germline ends. CDR1 is SGHNT, CDR2 YYREEE, per germline (reference sequence). The CDR3 totals 13 residues. CDR3 residues: CASNAGRTYEQYV. CDR3 DNA: TGTGCCAGCAACGCAGGGCGAACCTACGAGCAGTACGTC.

This chain links TRBV6-6 with TRBJ1-6; maybe TRBD1 (5 bases). The CDR3 extends over 15 amino acids. The germline V gene encodes CDR1 MNHNY and CDR2 SVGAGI (reference sequence). With 7 bases removed from V and 5 bases from J, the gap between germline ends came to 15 bases. CDR3 protein: CASTPGRLDNSPLHF. CDR3 nucleotide sequence: TGTGCCAGCACCCCGGGGCGGCTGGATAATTCACCCCTCCACTTT.

The V and J genes are TRBV7-2 and TRBJ2-3; possibly TRBD2 for D (6 bases). Trimming took off 3 bases at V and 3 bases at J, with 7 bases between the two ends. The V gene's germline CDR1 is SGHTA and CDR2 FQGNSA. This CDR3 is built from 13 residues. The CDR3 DNA is TGTGCCAGCAGCTTTGGGGGGACAGATACGCAGTATTTT. Translated, it gives CASSFGGTDTQYF.

This clone was seen only a few times. The chain combines TRBV9 with TRBJ2-3; weak D call: TRBD1 (5 bases). The CDR3 has 16 residues. Trimming removed 0 bases from V and 2 bases from J, with 13 bases in between. Germline CDR1 SGDLS, CDR2 YYNGEE. CDR3 residues: CASSVVWGSTTDTQYF. The CDR3 region has the DNA TGTGCCAGCAGCGTAGTCTGGGGCTCCACCACAGATACGCAGTATTTT.

The chain links TRBV6-4 to TRBJ2-1; D unclear. The CDR3 loop spans 14 amino acids. Deletions cut 0 bases from V and 6 bases from J, with 9 bases between. Germline assignment: CDR1 MRHNA and CDR2 SNTAGT. DNA of the CDR3: TGTGCCAGCAGTGACTCGAGTCGGGCCAATGAGCAGTTCTTC. Protein sequence: CASSDSSRANEQFF.

This clone was counted once. The chain joins TRBV3-1 (or the pseudogene TRBV3-2) to TRBJ1-6, with D tentatively TRBD1 (5 bases). The V gene's germline CDR1 is LGHDT and CDR2 YNNKEL (reference sequence). The CDR3 extends over 14 amino acids. V lost 1 base, J lost 9 bases, and 10 bases lay in between. CDR3: CASSQGIQGSPLHF. The CDR3 DNA sequence: TGTGCCAGCAGCCAAGGGATTCAGGGTTCACCCCTCCACTTT.

CDR3 nucleotides: TGTGCCATCAGGGGAGCGGGGGGGCCATTAGACGAGCAGTACTTC. This translates into CAIRGAGGPLDEQYF. The chain is built from TRBV10-3 and TRBJ2-7, with 10 positions matching TRBD2. Germline V lookup: CDR1 ENHRY, CDR2 SYGVKD. V trimming: 6 bases; J trimming: 5 bases; junction bases outside the gene matches: 10. The CDR3 covers 15 residues.

The chain uses TRBV9 and TRBJ2-2; possibly TRBD2 for D (5 bases). V lost 0 bases and J 6 bases, leaving 18 bases between the germline ends. This CDR3 region has 17 residues. Germline V CDR1 and CDR2: SGDLS, YYNGEE. The CDR3 nucleotides are TGTGCCAGCAGCGTAGAGAGGGCGGCTTCTGGGGCCGGGGAGCTGTTTTTT. This sequence encodes CASSVERAASGAGELFF.

The count of this clone is one. The J gene is TRBJ2-3, the V gene TRBV4-3; D call uncertain. Germline CDR1 reads LGHNA; CDR2 reads YSLEER. The CDR3 runs 16 residues. Trimming took off 0 bases at V and 1 base at J, with 11 bases between the two ends. This chain's CDR3 is CASSQDRVGRTDTQYF. The CDR3 nucleotides read TGCGCCAGCAGCCAAGATCGCGTCGGACGCACAGATACGCAGTATTTT.

This chain joins TRBV4-3 and TRBJ1-3, with D perhaps matching TRBD1 (5 bases). Germline V gene lookup returns CDR1 LGHNA and CDR2 YSLEER. Trimming took off 0 bases at V and 0 bases at J, with 21 bases between the two ends. The CDR3 length is 20 residues. The CDR3 nucleotides read TGCGCCAGCAGCCAAGATGCCGTTACAACAGGAGCCAACTCTGGAAACACCATATATTTT. As protein: CASSQDAVTTGANSGNTIYF.

This rearrangement joins TRBV4-2 to TRBJ2-4; TRBD2 is a possible D gene (6 bases). This CDR3 contains 13 residues. V was cut by 1 base and J by 7 bases, with 8 bases left in between. Germline values: CDR1 LGHNA, CDR2 YNFKEQ. The CDR3 here is CASSQVEGNIQYF. CDR3 bases: TGTGCCAGCAGCCAAGTGGAGGGGAACATTCAGTACTTC.

The chain links TRBV11-3 to TRBJ2-7; maybe TRBD1 (6 bases). Germline CDR1 and CDR2: SGHNT and YENEEA. CDR3 size: 13 residues. V was pared by 2 bases and J by 6 bases, with 11 bases between. The CDR3 DNA sequence: TGTGCCAGCAGCTTATTGACAGGTACCGAGCAGTACTTC. Amino acid sequence: CASSLLTGTEQYF.